This TCR beta chain derives from a study of cytomegalovirus exposure and HLA in healthy donors. Background on the study: The roughly 700 first-cohort repertoires shared a platform with the 120 or so validation repertoires, as reported in a later analysis.

The method was immunoSEQ multiplex PCR; TCRdb's version includes in-frame clones alone and lacks a portion of them. The sample holds about 220,000 clones, roughly 83% seen once. Study-level results: Most TCR sequences proved rare, with some public TCRs found in many donors. A list of around 150 TCR beta chains associated with cytomegalovirus was given.

Germline V gives CDR1 SGHNT, CDR2 YYREEE (reference sequence). The CDR3 has 13 residues. With 1 base removed from V and 3 bases from J, the gap between germline ends came to 7 bases. This clone appeared a few times. As yet, its antigen is unknown. The chain combines TRBV5-4 with TRBJ1-2, with D uncertain. Sequencing used PBMCs. The sequence came from a woman in her twenties or thirties in good health and CMV-seropositive. The CDR3: CASSLTSDYGYTF. DNA of the CDR3: TGTGCCAGCAGCTTGACGTCGGACTATGGCTACACCTTC.